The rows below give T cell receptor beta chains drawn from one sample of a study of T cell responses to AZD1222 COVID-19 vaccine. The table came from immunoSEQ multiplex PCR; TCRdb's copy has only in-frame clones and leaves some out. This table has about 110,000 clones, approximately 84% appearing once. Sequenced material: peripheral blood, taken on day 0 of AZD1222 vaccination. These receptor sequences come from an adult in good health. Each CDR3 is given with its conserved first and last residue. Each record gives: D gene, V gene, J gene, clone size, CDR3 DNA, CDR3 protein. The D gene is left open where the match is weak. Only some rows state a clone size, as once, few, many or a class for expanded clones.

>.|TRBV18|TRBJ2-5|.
TGTGCCAGCTCGAGAGGACGGGGACAAGAGACCCAGTACTTC
CASSRGRGQETQYF
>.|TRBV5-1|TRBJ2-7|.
TGCGCCAGCAGCACCCAGACGGCAAACTCCTACGAGCAGTACTTC
CASSTQTANSYEQYF
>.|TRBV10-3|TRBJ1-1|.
TGTGCCATCAGTGATGGGAGGCCTGAAGCTTTCTTT
CAISDGRPEAFF
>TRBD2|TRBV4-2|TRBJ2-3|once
TGTGCCAGCAGCCAAGGACTAGCGGGAGGGCCCACAGATACGCAGTATTTT
CASSQGLAGGPTDTQYF
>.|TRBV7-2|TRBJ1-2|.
TGTGCCAGCAGCTTAGGGTCGTATGGCTACACCTTC
CASSLGSYGYTF
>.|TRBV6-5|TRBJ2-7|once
TGTGCCAGCAGTCCCAGCTCCTACGAGCAGTACTTC
CASSPSSYEQYF
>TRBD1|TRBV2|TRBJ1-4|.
TGTGCCAGCGTTCCGGGACAGCTTAATGAAAAACTGTTTTTT
CASVPGQLNEKLFF
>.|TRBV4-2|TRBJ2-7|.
TGTGCCAGCAGCCAAGATCAGGGACCCGAGCAGTACTTC
CASSQDQGPEQYF
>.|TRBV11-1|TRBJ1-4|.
TGTGCCAGCAGCCCGCAACGGACATGGGAAAAACTGTTTTTT
CASSPQRTWEKLFF
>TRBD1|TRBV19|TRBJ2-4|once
TGTGCCAGTAGTCCGACAGGGTGGGCCAAAAACATTCAGTACTTC
CASSPTGWAKNIQYF
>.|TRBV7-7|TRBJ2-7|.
TGTGCTAGCAGCTTATATGAAGGAAACTACGAGCAGTACTTC
CASSLYEGNYEQYF
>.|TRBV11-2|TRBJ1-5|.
TGTGCCAGCAGCTTAGGCAGGGCCCATCAGCCCCAGCATTTT
CASSLGRAHQPQHF
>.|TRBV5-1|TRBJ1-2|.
TGCGCCAGCAGCCGGAGCGGGTCTAACTATGGCTACACCTTC
CASSRSGSNYGYTF
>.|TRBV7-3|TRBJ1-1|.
TGTGCCAGCAGCCTTTTCCTATACACTGAAGCTTTCTTT
CASSLFLYTEAFF
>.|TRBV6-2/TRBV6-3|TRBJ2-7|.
TGTGCCAGCAGTTACTCGAATTTCAGAACCTACGAGCAGTACTTC
CASSYSNFRTYEQYF
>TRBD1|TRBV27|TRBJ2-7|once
TGTGCCAGCAGTATCGGACAGGGGGCCGGGTACGAGCAGTACTTC
CASSIGQGAGYEQYF
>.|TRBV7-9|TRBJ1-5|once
TGTGCCAGCAGCCCCGGTGGCTCGGGGGGTCAGCCCCAGCATTTT
CASSPGGSGGQPQHF
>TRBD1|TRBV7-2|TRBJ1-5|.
TGTGCCAGCAGGCGTGAGGGGGCGACAAATCAGCCCCAGCATTTT
CASRREGATNQPQHF
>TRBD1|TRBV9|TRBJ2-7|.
TGTGCCAGCAGCGCGACAGGGGCCGACTACGAGCAGTACTTC
CASSATGADYEQYF
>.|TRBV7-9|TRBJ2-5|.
TGTGCCAGCAGCACAGGGCTAAGCCAAGAGACCCAGTACTTC
CASSTGLSQETQYF
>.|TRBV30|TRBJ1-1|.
TGTGCCTGGAGTGTGAGCCCCCAGGGAGCCGGCACTGAAGCTTTCTTT
CAWSVSPQGAGTEAFF
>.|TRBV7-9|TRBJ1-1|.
TGTGCCAGCAGCTTACTGACTGAAGCTTTCTTT
CASSLLTEAFF
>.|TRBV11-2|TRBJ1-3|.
TGTGCCAGCAGAACCCCTAAGGGGCCTGGAAACACCATATATTTT
CASRTPKGPGNTIYF
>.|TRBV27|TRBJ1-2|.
TGTGCCAGCAGCCCGAGGGGGGGGCACAAGGGCTACACCTTC
CASSPRGGHKGYTF
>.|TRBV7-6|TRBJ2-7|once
TGTGCCAGCAGCTTAGGGAACCCGGCCCCCTACGAGCAGTACTTC
CASSLGNPAPYEQYF
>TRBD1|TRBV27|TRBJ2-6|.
TGTGCCAGCAGTCGGCAGGGGGAATTAGCTGGGGCCAACGTCCTGACTTTC
CASSRQGELAGANVLTF
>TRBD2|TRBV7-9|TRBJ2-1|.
TGTGCCAGCAGCTTAGGCGGGAGTGTGAATGAGCAGTTCTTC
CASSLGGSVNEQFF
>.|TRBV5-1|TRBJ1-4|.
TGCGCCAGCAGCTTGTCGGAGTGGAGATATGAAAAACTGTTTTTT
CASSLSEWRYEKLFF
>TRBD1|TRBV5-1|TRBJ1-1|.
TGCGCCAGCAGCTGGGGGACAGGGGTGAAGGACACTGAAGCTTTCTTT
CASSWGTGVKDTEAFF
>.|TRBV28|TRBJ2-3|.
TGTGCCAGCAGTTCTAGCGACCGCACAGATACGCAGTATTTT
CASSSSDRTDTQYF
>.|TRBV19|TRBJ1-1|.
TGTGCCAGTAGTATAATTGACCGGGACACTGAAGCTTTCTTT
CASSIIDRDTEAFF
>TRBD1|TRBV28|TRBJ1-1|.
TGTGCCAGCAGTCCCCTTCGACAGGGGGATTCCACTGAAGCTTTCTTT
CASSPLRQGDSTEAFF
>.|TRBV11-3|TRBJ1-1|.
TGTGCCAGCAGCTTAGAGGGGGGCACTGAAGCTTTCTTT
CASSLEGGTEAFF
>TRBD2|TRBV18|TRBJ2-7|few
TGTGCCAGCTCACGGAGTACTAGCGGGCAATCGACCTACGAGCAGTACTTC
CASSRSTSGQSTYEQYF
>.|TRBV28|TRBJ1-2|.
TGTGCCAGCAGCAGAGACAGGAACTATGGCTACACCTTC
CASSRDRNYGYTF
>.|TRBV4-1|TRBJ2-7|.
TGCGCCAGCAGCCGGGGGGCCTCGGGAGAGCAGTACTTC
CASSRGASGEQYF
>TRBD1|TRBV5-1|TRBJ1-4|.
TGCGCCAGCAGCCTAGCACAGGGGGCAACTAATGAAAAACTGTTTTTT
CASSLAQGATNEKLFF
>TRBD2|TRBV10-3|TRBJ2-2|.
TGTGCCATCAGTGAGTTCTCCGGACTAGCGGAGTCGGCCGGGGAGCTGTTTTTT
CAISEFSGLAESAGELFF
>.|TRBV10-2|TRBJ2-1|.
TGCGCCAGCAGTGAACTGAAAGGGTTAGGCAATGAGCAGTTCTTC
CASSELKGLGNEQFF
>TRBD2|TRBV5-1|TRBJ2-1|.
TGCGCCAGCAGCTTGATTATGGGGGGACTAGGTGATAATGAGCAGTTCTTC
CASSLIMGGLGDNEQFF
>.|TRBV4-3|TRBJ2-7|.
TGCGCCAGCAGCCCCAGACAGGAGTCCTACGAGCAGTACTTC
CASSPRQESYEQYF